Listed here is a single T cell receptor (beta chain). The data are from a study of blood T cell repertoires in COVID-19. The protocol was immunoSEQ multiplex PCR, while the TCRdb copy is restricted to in-frame clones and leaves out a portion. This table has about 350,000 clones, approximately 90% appearing once. The sequenced sample consisted of peripheral blood. This TCR was recovered from a woman aged 55-75 years with COVID-19, enrolled during active disease.

The CDR3 here is CASTPMGALVAGGSNTGELFF. The CDR3 DNA follows: TGTGCCAGCACCCCGATGGGGGCGCTGGTAGCGGGGGGGTCGAACACCGGGGAGCTGTTTTTT. The rearrangement uses TRBV27 and TRBJ2-2; 11 bases are a match to TRBD2. V lost 7 bases to trimming and J lost 0 bases; unmatched junction nucleotides: 19. In germline, CDR1 is MNHEY, CDR2 SMNVEV (reference sequence). CDR3 length: 21 amino acids.